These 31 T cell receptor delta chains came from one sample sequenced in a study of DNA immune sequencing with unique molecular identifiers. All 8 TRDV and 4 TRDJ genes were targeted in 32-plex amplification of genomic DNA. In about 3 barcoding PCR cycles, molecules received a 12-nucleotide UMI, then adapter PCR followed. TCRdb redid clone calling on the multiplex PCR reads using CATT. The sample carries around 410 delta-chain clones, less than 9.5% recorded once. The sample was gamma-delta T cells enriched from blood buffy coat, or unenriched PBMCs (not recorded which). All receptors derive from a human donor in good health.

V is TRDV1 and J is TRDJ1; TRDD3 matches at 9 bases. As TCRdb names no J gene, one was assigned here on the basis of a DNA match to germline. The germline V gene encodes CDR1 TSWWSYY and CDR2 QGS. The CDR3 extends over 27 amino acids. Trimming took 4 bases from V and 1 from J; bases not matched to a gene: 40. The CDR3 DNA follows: TGTGCTCTTGGGGGACCCGGGGGGGGCCTTCCTGGTCGTGCTGGGGGATTTGCTTTTCTGACCACCGATAAACTCATCTTT. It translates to CALGGPGGGLPGRAGGFAFLTTDKLIF.

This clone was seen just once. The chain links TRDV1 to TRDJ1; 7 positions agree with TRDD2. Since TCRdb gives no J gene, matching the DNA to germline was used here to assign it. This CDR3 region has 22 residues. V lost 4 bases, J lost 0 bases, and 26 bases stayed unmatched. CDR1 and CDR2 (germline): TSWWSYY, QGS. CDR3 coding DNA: TGTGCTCTTGGGGCCCCTTCCTTCGGGGCTCCCCCCGGGGAAAAGTACACCGATAAACTCATCTTT. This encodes CALGAPSFGAPPGEKYTDKLIF.

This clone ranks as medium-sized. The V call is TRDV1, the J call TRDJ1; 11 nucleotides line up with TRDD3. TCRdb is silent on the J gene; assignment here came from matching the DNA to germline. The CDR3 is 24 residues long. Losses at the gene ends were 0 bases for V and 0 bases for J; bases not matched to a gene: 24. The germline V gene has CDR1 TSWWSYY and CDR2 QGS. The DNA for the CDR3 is TGTGCTCTTGGGGAACTTGAGGCGGGCTACCGTACTGGGGGATATGGATGGGACACCGATAAACTCATCTTT. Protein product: CALGELEAGYRTGGYGWDTDKLIF.

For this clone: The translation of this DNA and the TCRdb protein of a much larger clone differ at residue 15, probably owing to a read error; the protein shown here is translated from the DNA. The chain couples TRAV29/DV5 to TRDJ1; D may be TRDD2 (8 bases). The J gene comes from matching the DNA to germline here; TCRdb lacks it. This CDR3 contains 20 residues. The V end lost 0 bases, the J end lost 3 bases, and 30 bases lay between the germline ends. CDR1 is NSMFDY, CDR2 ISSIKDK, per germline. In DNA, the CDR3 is TGTGCAGCAAGCGTCTTCCTACCTCTAGTAGGGGATAGGGGCTCCGATAAACTCATCTTT. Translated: CAASVFLPLVGDRGSDKLIF. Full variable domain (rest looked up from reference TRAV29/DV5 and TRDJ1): DQQVKQNSPSLSVQEGRISILNCDYTNSMFDYFLWYKKYPAEGPTFLISISSIKDKNEDGRFTVFLNKSAKHLSLHIVPSQPGDSAVYFCAASVFLPLVGDRGSDKLIFGKGTRVTVEP.

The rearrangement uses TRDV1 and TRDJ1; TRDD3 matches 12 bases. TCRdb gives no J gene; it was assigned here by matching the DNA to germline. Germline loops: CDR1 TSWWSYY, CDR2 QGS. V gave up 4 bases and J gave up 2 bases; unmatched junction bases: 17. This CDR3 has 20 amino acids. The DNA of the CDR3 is TGTGCTCTTGGGGTCGCGGGGTCTGGGGGATACGATACATCTACCGATAAACTCATCTTT. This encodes CALGVAGSGGYDTSTDKLIF.

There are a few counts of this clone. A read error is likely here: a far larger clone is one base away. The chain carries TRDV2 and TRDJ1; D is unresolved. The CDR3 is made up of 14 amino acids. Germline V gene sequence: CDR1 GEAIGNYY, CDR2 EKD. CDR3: CACDTLGDTDKFIF. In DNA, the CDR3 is TGTGCCTGTGACACCCTCGGAGACACCGATAAATTCATCTTT.

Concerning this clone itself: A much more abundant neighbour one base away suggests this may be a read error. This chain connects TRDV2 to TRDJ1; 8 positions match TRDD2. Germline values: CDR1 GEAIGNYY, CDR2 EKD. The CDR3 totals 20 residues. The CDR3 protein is CACDALPTSLGIKGIDKIIF. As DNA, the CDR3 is TGTGCCTGTGACGCTCTTCCTACGTCTCTGGGAATAAAGGGGATCGATAAAATCATCTTT.

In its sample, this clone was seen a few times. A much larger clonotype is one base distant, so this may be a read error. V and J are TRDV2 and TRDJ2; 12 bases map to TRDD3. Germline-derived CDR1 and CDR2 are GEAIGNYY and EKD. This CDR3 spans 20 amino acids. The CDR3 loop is CACDTVVLGDTPTGSAQHFF. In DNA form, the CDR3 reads TGTGCCTGTGACACCGTCGTACTGGGGGATACCCCAACCGGTTCAGCACAACACTTCTTT.

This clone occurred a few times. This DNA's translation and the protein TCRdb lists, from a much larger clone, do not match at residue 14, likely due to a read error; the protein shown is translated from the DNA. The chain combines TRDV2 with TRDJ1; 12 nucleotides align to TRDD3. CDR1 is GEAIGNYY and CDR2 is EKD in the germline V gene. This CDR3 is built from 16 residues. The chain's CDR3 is CACDKLGDTQADKIIF. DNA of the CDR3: TGTGCCTGTGACAAGCTGGGGGATACGCAGGCCGATAAAATCATCTTT.

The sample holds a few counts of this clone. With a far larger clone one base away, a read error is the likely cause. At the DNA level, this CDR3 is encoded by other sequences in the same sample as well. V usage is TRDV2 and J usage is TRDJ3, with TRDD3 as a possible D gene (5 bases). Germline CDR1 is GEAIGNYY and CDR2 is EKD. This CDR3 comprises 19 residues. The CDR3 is CACDTGGLRSSWDTRQMFF. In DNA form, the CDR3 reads TGTGCTTGTGACACGGGGGGGCTACGGAGCTCCTGGGACACCCGACAGATGTTTTTC.

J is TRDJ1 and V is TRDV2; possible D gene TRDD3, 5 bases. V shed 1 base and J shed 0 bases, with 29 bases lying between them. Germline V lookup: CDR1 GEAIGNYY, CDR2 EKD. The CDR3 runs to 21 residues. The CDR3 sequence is CACDTLLSHYTGSPYTDKLIF. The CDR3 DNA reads TGTGCCTGTGACACTCTTCTTTCCCATTATACTGGCAGCCCGTACACCGATAAACTCATCTTT.

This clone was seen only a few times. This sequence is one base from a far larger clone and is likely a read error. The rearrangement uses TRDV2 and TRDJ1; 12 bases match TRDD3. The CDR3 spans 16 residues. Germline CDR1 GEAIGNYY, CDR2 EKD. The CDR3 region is CACDKLGDTQADRLIF. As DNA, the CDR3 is TGTGCCTGTGACAAGCTGGGGGATACGCAGGCCGATAGACTCATCTTT.

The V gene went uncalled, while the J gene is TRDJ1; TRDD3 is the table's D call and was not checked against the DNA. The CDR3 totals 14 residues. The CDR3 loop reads CALGELPHTDKLIF. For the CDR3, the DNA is TGTGCTCTTGGGGAACTACCTCACACCGATAAACTCATCTTT.

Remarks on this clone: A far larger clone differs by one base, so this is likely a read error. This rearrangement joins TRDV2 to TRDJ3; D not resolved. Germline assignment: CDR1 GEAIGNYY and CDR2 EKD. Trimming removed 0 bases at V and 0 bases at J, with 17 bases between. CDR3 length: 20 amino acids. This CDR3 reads CACDTLETTNGSWDTRQMFF. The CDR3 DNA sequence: TGTGCCTGTGACACCTTGGAGACCACGAACGGCTCCTGGGACACCCGACAGATGTTTTTC.

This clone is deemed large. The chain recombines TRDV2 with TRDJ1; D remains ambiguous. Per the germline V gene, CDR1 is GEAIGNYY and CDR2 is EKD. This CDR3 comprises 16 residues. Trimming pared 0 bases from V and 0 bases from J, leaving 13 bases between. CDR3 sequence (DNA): TGTGCCTGTGACACCGTTGGTCAGGATTACACCGATAAACTCATCTTT. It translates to CACDTVGQDYTDKLIF.

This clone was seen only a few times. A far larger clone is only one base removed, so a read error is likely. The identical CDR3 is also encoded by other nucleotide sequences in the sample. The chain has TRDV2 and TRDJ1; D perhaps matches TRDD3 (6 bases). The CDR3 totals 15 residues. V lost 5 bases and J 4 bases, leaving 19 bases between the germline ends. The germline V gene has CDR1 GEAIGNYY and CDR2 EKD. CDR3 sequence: CACAQLGDRDDKLIF. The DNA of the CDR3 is TGTGCCTGTGCCCAACTGGGTGATAGGGACGATAAACTCATCTTT.

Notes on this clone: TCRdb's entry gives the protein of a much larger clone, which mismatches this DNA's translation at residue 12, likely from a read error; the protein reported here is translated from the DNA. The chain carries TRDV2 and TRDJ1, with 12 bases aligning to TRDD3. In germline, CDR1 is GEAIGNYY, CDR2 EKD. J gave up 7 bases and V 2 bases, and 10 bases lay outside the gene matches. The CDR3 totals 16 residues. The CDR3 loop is CACDKLGDTQAVKLIF. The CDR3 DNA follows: TGTGCCTGTGACAAGCTGGGGGATACGCAGGCCGTTAAACTCATCTTT.

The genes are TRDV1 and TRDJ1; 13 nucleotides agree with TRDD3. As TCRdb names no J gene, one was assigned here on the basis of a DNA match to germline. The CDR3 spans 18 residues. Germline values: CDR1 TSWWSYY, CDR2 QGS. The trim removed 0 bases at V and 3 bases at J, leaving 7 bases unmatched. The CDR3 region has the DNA TGTGCTCTTGGGGAACTTACCAAGACTGGGGGATACGCCGATAAACTCATCTTT. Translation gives CALGELTKTGGYADKLIF.

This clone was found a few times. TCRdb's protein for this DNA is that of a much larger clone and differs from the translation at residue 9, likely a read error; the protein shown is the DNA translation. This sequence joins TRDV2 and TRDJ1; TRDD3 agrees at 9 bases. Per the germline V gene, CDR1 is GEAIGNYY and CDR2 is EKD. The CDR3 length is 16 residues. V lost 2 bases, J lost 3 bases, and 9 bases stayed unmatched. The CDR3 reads CACDKLGDSQADKLIF. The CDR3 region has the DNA TGTGCCTGTGACAAGCTGGGGGATTCGCAGGCCGATAAACTCATCTTT.

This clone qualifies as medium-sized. This CDR3 is CACDTGWGSSWDTRQMFF. The CDR3 DNA reads as TGTGCCTGTGACACCGGCTGGGGAAGCTCCTGGGACACCCGACAGATGTTTTTC. This chain links TRDV2 with TRDJ3, with D maybe TRDD3 (6 bases). Trimming took 0 bases from V and 0 from J, leaving 11 bases between them. This CDR3 contains 18 residues. Germline assignment: CDR1 GEAIGNYY and CDR2 EKD.

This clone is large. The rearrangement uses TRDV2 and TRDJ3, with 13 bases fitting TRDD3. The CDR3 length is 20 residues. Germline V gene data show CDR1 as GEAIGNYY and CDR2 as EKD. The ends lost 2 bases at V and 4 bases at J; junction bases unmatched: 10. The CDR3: CACDMTGGYEVGWDTRQMFF. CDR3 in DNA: TGTGCCTGTGACATGACTGGGGGATACGAAGTGGGATGGGACACCCGACAGATGTTTTTC.

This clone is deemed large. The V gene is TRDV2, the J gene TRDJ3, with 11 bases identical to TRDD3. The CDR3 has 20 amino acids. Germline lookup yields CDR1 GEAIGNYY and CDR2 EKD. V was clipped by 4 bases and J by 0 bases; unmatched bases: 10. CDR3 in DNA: TGTGCCTGTGAACCGTACTGGGGGATAATAGGCTCCTGGGACACCCGACAGATGTTTTTC. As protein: CACEPYWGIIGSWDTRQMFF.

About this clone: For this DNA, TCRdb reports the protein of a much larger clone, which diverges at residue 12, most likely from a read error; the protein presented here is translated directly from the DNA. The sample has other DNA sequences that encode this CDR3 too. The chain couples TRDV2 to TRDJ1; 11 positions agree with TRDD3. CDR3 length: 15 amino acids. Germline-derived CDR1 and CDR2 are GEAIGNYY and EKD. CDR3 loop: CACAQLGDRDDNLIF. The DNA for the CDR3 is TGTGCCTGTGCCCAACTGGGGGATAGGGACGATAATCTCATCTTT.

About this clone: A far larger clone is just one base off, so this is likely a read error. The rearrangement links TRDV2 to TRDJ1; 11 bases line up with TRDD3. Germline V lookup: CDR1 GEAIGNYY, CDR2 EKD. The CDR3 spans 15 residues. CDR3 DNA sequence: TGTGCCTGTGCCCAACTGGGGGATAGGGACGATAAACCCATCTTT. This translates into CACAQLGDRDDKPIF.

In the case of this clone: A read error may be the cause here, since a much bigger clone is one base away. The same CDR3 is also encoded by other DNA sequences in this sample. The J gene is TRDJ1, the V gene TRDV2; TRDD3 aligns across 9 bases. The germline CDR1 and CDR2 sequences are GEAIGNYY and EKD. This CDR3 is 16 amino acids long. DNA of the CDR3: TGTGCCTGTGACACCCTTACTGGGGGAGACACCGATAAACTAATCTTT. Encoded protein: CACDTLTGGDTDKLIF.

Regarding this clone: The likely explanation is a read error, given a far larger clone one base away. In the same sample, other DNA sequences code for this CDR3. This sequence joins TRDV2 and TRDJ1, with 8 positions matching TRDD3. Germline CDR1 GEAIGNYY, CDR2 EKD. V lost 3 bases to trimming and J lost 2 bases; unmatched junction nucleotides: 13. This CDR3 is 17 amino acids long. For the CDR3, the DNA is TGTGCCTGTGACCACGTACTGGGGGTTAAGTATACCGATAAACTCATCTTT. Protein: CACDHVLGVKYTDKLIF.

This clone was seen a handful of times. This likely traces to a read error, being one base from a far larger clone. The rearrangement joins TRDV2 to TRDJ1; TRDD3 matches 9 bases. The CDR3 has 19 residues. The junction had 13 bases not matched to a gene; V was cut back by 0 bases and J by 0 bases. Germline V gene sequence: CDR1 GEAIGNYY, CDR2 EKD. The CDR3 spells CACDTLYLLGEEYTDKLIF. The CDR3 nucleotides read TGTGCCTGTGACACCTTGTATTTACTGGGGGAAGAGTACACCGATAAACTCATCTTT.

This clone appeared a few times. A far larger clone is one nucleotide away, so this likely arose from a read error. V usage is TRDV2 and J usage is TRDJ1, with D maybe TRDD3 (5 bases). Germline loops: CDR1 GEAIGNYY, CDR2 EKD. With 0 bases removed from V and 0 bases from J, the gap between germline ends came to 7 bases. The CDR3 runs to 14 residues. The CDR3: CACDTWGHTDKLIF. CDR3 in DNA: TGTGCCTGTGACACCTGGGGACACACCGATAAACTCATCTTT.

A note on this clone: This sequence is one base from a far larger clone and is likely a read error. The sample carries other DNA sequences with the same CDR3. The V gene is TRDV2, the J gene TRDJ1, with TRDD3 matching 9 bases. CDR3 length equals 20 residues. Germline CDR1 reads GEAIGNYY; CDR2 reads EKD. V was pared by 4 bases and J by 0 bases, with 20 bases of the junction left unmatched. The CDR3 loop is CACDNLGTGGYRTYTDKLIF. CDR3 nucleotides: TGTGCCTGTGATAACCTTGGCACGGGGGGATACCGTACTTACACCGATAAACTCATCTTT.

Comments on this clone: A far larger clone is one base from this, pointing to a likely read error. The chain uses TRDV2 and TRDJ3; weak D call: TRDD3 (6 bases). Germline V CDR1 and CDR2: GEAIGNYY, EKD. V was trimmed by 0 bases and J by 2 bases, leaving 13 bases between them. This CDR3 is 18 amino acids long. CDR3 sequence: CACDTAGEYTWDTRQMFF. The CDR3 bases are TGTGCCTGTGACACCGCTGGGGAATACACCTGGGACACCCGACAGATGTTTTTC.

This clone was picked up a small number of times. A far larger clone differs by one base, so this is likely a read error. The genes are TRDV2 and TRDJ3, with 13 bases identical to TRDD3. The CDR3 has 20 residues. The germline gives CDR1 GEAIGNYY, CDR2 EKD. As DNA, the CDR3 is TGTGCCTGTGACAAAGTACTGGGGGATACGCGCTCCTGGGACATCCGACAGATGTTTTTC. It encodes CACDKVLGDTRSWDIRQMFF.